The 18 T cell receptor beta chains below were found in one sample sequenced in a study of blood T cell repertoires in COVID-19. Repertoires were generated with immunoSEQ multiplex PCR, while TCRdb's copy carries only in-frame clones and drops some. Among around 100,000 clones listed, 91% were seen once. The sample consisted of peripheral blood. These receptors were obtained from a human donor with active COVID-19. The donor label of this sample is uncertain.

This chain connects TRBV5-1 to TRBJ1-5; possible D gene TRBD1, 5 bases. The CDR3 is made up of 14 amino acids. The V gene's germline CDR1 is SGHRS and CDR2 YFSETQ. V was shortened by 5 bases and J by 3 bases, with 12 bases between the two germline ends. The CDR3 DNA sequence: TGCGCCAGCAGGGTCCGGGGGGTCAATCAGCCCCAGCATTTT. This encodes CASRVRGVNQPQHF.

The chain recombines TRBV5-1 with TRBJ2-2; D gene ambiguous. The CDR3 loop spans 15 amino acids. Per germline, CDR1 SGHRS and CDR2 YFSETQ. Deletions cut 7 bases from V and 1 base from J, with 14 bases between. Here the CDR3 reads CASQSAGQNTGELFF. CDR3 DNA sequence: TGCGCCAGCCAGTCGGCAGGTCAGAACACCGGGGAGCTGTTTTTT. Complete variable domain (other parts from reference TRBV5-1 and TRBJ2-2): KAGVTQTPRYLIKTRGQQVTLSCSPISGHRSVSWYQQTPGQGLQFLFEYFSETQRNKGNFPGRFSGRQFSNSRSEMNVSTLELGDSALYLCASQSAGQNTGELFFGEGSRLTVL.

The chain uses TRBV9 and TRBJ2-7; tentative D call: TRBD2 (6 bases). Germline V lookup: CDR1 SGDLS, CDR2 YYNGEE. The CDR3 is made up of 14 amino acids. The germline V and J ends were trimmed by 2 bases and 2 bases, with 11 bases remaining between them. This CDR3 is CASSVGGAPYEQYF. In DNA form, the CDR3 reads TGTGCCAGCAGCGTGGGGGGAGCCCCCTACGAGCAGTACTTC.

The count of this clone is one. The chain uses TRBV4-1 and TRBJ2-3; the D gene is possibly TRBD1 (6 bases). Trimming took off 4 bases at V and 2 bases at J, with 16 bases between the two ends. CDR3 length: 16 amino acids. Germline V gene sequence: CDR1 MGHRA, CDR2 YSYEKL. CDR3: CASSLESWTATDTQYF. Here the CDR3 DNA reads TGCGCCAGCAGCCTAGAGAGTTGGACAGCCACAGATACGCAGTATTTT.

The CDR3 loop is CASSTGDEQFF. For the CDR3, the DNA is TGTGCCAGCAGCACGGGGGATGAGCAGTTCTTC. The rearrangement uses TRBV7-3 and TRBJ2-1, with D possibly TRBD2 on 6 matching bases. CDR3 length: 11 amino acids. Between the trimmed V and J ends, which lost 5 bases and 8 bases, there was a span of 7 bases. Germline CDR1 reads SGHTA; CDR2 reads FQGTGA.

The rearrangement links TRBV7-3 to TRBJ2-1; TRBD2 aligns across 12 bases. This CDR3 region has 15 residues. The germline CDR1 and CDR2 sequences are SGHTA and FQGTGA. The junction had 3 bases not matched to a gene; V was cut back by 5 bases and J by 4 bases. CDR3 sequence reads: CASSALAGGYNEQFF. In DNA form, the CDR3 reads TGTGCCAGCAGCGCCCTAGCGGGGGGGTACAATGAGCAGTTCTTC.

The chain joins TRBV3-1 (or the pseudogene TRBV3-2) to TRBJ1-2; tentatively, D is TRBD1 (6 bases). The V gene's germline CDR1 is LGHDT and CDR2 YNNKEL (reference sequence). This CDR3 has 13 residues. V dropped 4 bases and J dropped 7 bases, with 13 bases sitting between them. The CDR3 spells CASSPLTGRGYTF. CDR3 nucleotides: TGTGCCAGCAGCCCATTGACAGGCCGTGGCTACACCTTC.

The chain carries TRBV7-9 and TRBJ2-2, with 8 bases identical to TRBD2. The germline V gene encodes CDR1 SEHNR and CDR2 FQNEAQ (reference sequence). The CDR3 runs 14 residues. J lost 6 bases, V lost 6 bases, and 6 bases had no gene match. The CDR3 coding sequence is TGTGCCAGCAGTCCTCCGGGACTAGCCGGGGAGCTGTTTTTT. This gives the protein CASSPPGLAGELFF.

In this sample, this clone turned up a few times. The chain combines TRBV5-4 with TRBJ2-2; D unresolved. The CDR3 spans 15 residues. The germline V gene encodes CDR1 SGHNT and CDR2 YYREEE (reference sequence). V gave up 7 bases and J gave up 1 base, with 14 bases separating them. The CDR3 sequence: CASFSRFGNTGELFF. The CDR3 bases are TGTGCCAGCTTTTCCAGGTTCGGGAACACCGGGGAGCTGTTTTTT. Full variable domain (remainder filled in from reference TRBV5-4 and TRBJ2-2): ETGVTQSPTHLIKTRGQQVTLRCSSQSGHNTVSWYQQALGQGPQFIFQYYREEENGRGNFPPRFSGLQFPNYSSELNVNALELDDSALYLCASFSRFGNTGELFFGEGSRLTVL.

This clone has just one count. J is TRBJ2-7 and V is TRBV5-1; tentative D call: TRBD1 (6 bases). CDR1 is SGHRS, CDR2 YFSETQ, per germline. The V and J ends lost 2 bases and 0 bases respectively, with 15 bases between them. CDR3 length: 16 residues. CDR3 in amino acids: CASSFSRDKASYEQYF. CDR3 nucleotide sequence: TGCGCCAGCAGCTTTAGCCGGGACAAGGCCTCCTACGAGCAGTACTTC.

The chain has TRBV10-3 and TRBJ1-3, with D possibly matching TRBD1 (5 bases). Germline values: CDR1 ENHRY, CDR2 SYGVKD. V lost 7 bases and J lost 3, with 10 bases in between. This CDR3 spans 13 amino acids. CDR3 sequence reads: CAITGRLGNTIYF. DNA for the CDR3: TGTGCCATCACAGGGCGACTTGGAAACACCATATATTTT.

The genes are TRBV27 and TRBJ2-7; D is uncertain. The germline V gene encodes CDR1 MNHEY and CDR2 SMNVEV (reference sequence). This CDR3 is 12 amino acids long. Trimming took 6 bases from V and 3 from J, leaving 9 bases between them. In DNA form, the CDR3 reads TGTGCCAGCAGCCAACCCGGCTACGAGCAGTACTTC. Encoded protein: CASSQPGYEQYF.

The J gene is TRBJ2-1, the V gene TRBV5-8; D may be TRBD1 (6 bases). The CDR3 consists of 16 residues. V was cut by 4 bases and J by 0 bases, with 14 bases left in between. Germline V gives CDR1 SGHTS, CDR2 YDEGEE. CDR3 nucleotide sequence: TGTGCCAGCAGCCGTGTATTGGACAGCTCCTACAATGAGCAGTTCTTC. It specifies CASSRVLDSSYNEQFF. Combining the CDR3 with reference TRBV5-8 and TRBJ2-1 gives the whole variable domain EAGVTQSPTHLIKTRGQQATLRCSPISGHTSVYWYQQALGLGLQFLLWYDEGEERNRGNFPPRFSGRQFPNYSSELNVNALELEDSALYLCASSRVLDSSYNEQFFGPGTRLTVL.

The J gene is TRBJ2-1, the V gene TRBV10-3; D gene unclear. The V end was cut by 6 bases, the J end by 7 bases, with 10 bases between. Germline V CDR1 and CDR2: ENHRY, SYGVKD. The CDR3 loop spans 12 amino acids. The CDR3 here is CAIRQTSNEQFF. The CDR3 bases are TGTGCCATCAGGCAGACTTCTAATGAGCAGTTCTTC.

The gene calls are TRBV9 and TRBJ2-1; D possibly corresponds to TRBD2 (5 bases). V dropped 7 bases and J dropped 6 bases, with 23 bases sitting between them. Per germline, CDR1 SGDLS and CDR2 YYNGEE. There are 16 residues in the CDR3. The DNA for the CDR3 is TGTGCCAGCTCCCTGGAGGTTGGGCTAGCCCCCAATGAGCAGTTCTTC. This encodes CASSLEVGLAPNEQFF.

This chain connects TRBV6-2 or TRBV6-3 to TRBJ1-1, with a possible D match to TRBD1 (5 bases). CDR3 length: 14 amino acids. Trimming cost V 6 bases and J 5 bases, with 16 bases left between them. Germline V lookup: CDR1 MNHEY, CDR2 SVGEGT. CDR3 protein: CASSHLSGGTEAFF. The CDR3 DNA is TGTGCCAGCAGCCACCTGTCCGGGGGAACTGAAGCTTTCTTT.

V is TRBV2 and J is TRBJ2-7, with TRBD1 identical over 7 bases. The CDR3 spans 13 residues. Germline loops: CDR1 SNHLY, CDR2 FYNNEI. Germline trimming cut 6 bases from V and 7 bases from J; bases unmatched to any gene: 9. CDR3: CASRPTGSGEQYF. CDR3 sequence (DNA): TGTGCCAGCAGACCGACAGGGTCCGGGGAGCAGTACTTC.

The rearrangement links TRBV7-8 to TRBJ1-1, with D possibly TRBD1 on 5 matching bases. The CDR3 is made up of 12 amino acids. The V and J ends lost 5 bases and 5 bases respectively, with 9 bases between them. CDR1 is SGHVS and CDR2 is FQNEAQ in the germline V gene. CDR3 amino acids: CASSPGATEAFF. In DNA, the CDR3 is TGTGCCAGCAGCCCTGGGGCGACTGAAGCTTTCTTT.